One T cell receptor (beta chain) is described in this entry. Authors' analysis steps: Estimation of nucleated cell counts was performed using reference gene primer amplification. The repertoire was sequenced with immunoSEQ multiplex PCR; TCRdb's copy has only in-frame clones and lacks some. The V and J calls and the clone size are those of that table, but D and trimming were determined from the DNA. Here the sample spans about 220,000 clones, over 75% being singletons. These data originate in a study of blood T cell repertoires in COVID-19. Overall study: PBMCs, B-cell-depleted T cells, or T cells were the source of the cDNA or gDNA that made up the material.

Germline assignment: CDR1 SGHRS and CDR2 YFSETQ. The CDR3 loop spans 14 amino acids. The V gene end was trimmed by 0 bases and the J gene end by 3 bases; junction bases not matched to a gene: 0. Sample: PBMCs or T cells enriched from blood (not recorded which). The sequence was obtained from a woman aged 55 to 70 who had recovered from COVID-19. This chain links TRBV5-1 with TRBJ1-2; TRBD1 matches 9 bases. CDR3: CASSLGQGDYGYTF. The CDR3 DNA follows: TGCGCCAGCAGCTTGGGACAGGGGGACTATGGCTACACCTTC.